The clone carrying this T cell receptor beta chain has just a few counts. The target antigen is unknown. Time point in this sample: patch test 2, 6 weeks after DPC sensitization. As to treatment: therapeutic diphenylcyclopropenone sensitization with weekly scalp DPC. In germline, CDR1 is SEHNR, CDR2 FQNEAQ (reference sequence). The CDR3 length is 13 residues. Trimming at V came to 5 bases and at J to 4 bases, leaving 2 bases not matched to a gene. As the library was built, unique molecular identifiers were attached to individual cDNA molecules. In TCRdb, the RACE reads were re-called with MiXCR into one record per CDR3 protein. Among approximately 90,000 distinct CDR3 sequences listed, approximately 11% were seen once. The data are from a study of human T cells and chemical hapten exposure. Study-wide background: Skin on the upper inner arm, around 2 cm by around 2 cm in size, was sensitized with 2% DPC. A patient group, mainly female, showed alopecia areata, totalis or universalis. Regarding the study as a whole: PT1 expanded TCR numbers tracked positively with patch test score.

This chain uses TRBV7-9 with TRBJ1-5; 7 positions match TRBD1. The TCR comes from a man aged 40-49 years with alopecia areata. Some clones in this sample may be carry-over from other donors' samples. The starting material was whole blood, obtained in connection with sensitization to the hapten diphenylcyclopropenone (DPC). The CDR3 region has the DNA TGTGCCAGCAGCGCGACAGGGAATCAGCCCCAGCATTTT. It is translated as CASSATGNQPQHF. Combining the CDR3 with reference TRBV7-9 and TRBJ1-5 gives the whole variable domain DTGVSQNPRHKITKRGQNVTFRCDPISEHNRLYWYRQTLGQGPEFLTYFQNEAQLEKSRLLSDRFSAERPKGSFSTLEIQRTEQGDSAMYLCASSATGNQPQHFGDGTRLSIL.